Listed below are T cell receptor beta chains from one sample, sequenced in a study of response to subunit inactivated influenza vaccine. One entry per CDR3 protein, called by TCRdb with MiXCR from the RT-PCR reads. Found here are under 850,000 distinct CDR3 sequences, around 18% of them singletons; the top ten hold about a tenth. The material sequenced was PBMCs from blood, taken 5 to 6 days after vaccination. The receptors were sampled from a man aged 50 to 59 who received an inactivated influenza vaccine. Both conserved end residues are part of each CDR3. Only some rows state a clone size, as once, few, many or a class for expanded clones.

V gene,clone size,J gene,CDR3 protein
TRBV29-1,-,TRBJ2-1,CSTTRGYNEQFF
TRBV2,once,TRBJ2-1,CASSSRQGAPHEQFF
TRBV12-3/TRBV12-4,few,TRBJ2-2,CASSLMQTGELFF
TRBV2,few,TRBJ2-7,CASSDHREGYEQYF
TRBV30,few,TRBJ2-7,CAGQGAYEQYF
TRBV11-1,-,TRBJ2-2,CASSSGLARSGELFF
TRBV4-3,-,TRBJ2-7,CASSQVYGFSYEQYF
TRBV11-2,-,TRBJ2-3,CASSARNTGGTNTDTQYF
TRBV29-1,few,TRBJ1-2,CSVEDVGSGPGYTF
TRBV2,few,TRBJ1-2,CASGRVDYGYTF
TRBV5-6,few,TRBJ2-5,CASSFGAGGIAGQETQYF
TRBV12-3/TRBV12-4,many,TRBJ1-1,CASRGTNMNTEAFF
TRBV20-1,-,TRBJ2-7,CSARGGTRGYEQYF
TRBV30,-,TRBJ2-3,CAWSRATDTQYF
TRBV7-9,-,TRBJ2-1,CASSLRGGLMYEQFF
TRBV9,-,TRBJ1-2,CASRGQGRGYTF
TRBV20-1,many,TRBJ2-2,CSARVPLGDTGELFF
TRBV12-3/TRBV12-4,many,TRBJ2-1,CASTHNEQFF
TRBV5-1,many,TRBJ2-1,CASSLTNEQFF
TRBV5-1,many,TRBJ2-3,CASSLAFRGSDTQYF
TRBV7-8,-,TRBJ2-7,CASSLDYSPYEQYF
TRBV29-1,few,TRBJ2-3,CSQIAGAPDTQYF
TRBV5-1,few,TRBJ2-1,CASSLGSGGNEQFF
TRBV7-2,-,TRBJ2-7,CASSPLLTSGSPYEQYF
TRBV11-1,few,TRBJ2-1,CASSLELAVYNEQFF
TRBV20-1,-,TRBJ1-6,CSARRGKHNSPLHF
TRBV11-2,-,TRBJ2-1,CASSLDRAWNEQFF
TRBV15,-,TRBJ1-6,CATSRLPQEVWGPVPSPLHF
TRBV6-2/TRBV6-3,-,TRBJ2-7,CASSTTQGAQITYEQYF
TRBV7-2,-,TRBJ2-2,CACRDNPTGELFF
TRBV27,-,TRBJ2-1,CASRVAPFSYNEQFF
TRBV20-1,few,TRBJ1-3,CSARTFGSSRAGNTIYF
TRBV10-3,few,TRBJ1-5,CASGGSNQPQHF
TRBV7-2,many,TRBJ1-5,CASSLGGHGPGQPQHF
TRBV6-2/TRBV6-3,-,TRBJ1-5,CASSLRLWGQGNQPQHF
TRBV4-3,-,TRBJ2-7,CASSQVVGYEQYF
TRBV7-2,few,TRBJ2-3,CASSSTIAGGNRDTQYF
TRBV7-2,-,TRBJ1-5,CASSLVGTGDNQPQHF
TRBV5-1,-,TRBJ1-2,CASRDVLDYTF
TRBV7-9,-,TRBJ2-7,CASSLETPVYEQYF
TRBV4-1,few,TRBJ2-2,CASSQDRGGNTGELFF
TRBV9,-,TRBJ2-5,CASSVRGDMETQYF
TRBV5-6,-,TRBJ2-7,CASSLAQDPYEQYF
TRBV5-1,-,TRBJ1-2,CASSLDGYTF
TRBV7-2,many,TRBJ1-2,CASSFSPGEAYGYTF
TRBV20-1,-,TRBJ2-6,CSAEAGQGAPGANVLTF
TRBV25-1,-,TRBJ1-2,CASSLTPGGGDGYTF
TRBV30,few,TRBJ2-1,CAWSVWGADEQFF
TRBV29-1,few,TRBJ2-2,CSVDATGGGELFF
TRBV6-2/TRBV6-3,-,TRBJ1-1,CASSRTTSAFF
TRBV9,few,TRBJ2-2,CASSVAHRQGVVELFF
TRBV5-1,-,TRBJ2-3,CASSLALSGEVTDTQYF
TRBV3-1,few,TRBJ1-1,CASSLGYEVFF